This T cell receptor beta chain was identified in a study of metastatic and nonmetastatic thyroid tumors. This clone was observed at least ten times. Thyroid surgery took place with no prior treatment in any patient. Authors' methods: Construction of a distant-metastasis classifier for papillary thyroid cancer relied on CDR3 differences across clinicopathological groups. TCRdb re-clonotyped the PCR reads through MiXCR. The V and J calls, along with clone size, are taken from TCRdb and not from the paper's own processing. The sample holds tens of thousands of clones; about 15% are singletons and the top ten take 6.2%. Per the germline V gene, CDR1 is DFQATT and CDR2 is SNEGSKA (reference sequence). The CDR3 has 12 amino acids. V lost 7 bases and J 3 bases, leaving 12 bases between the germline ends.

The sequencing sample was made of blood. The chain has TRBV20-1 and TRBJ2-5; TRBD2 is a possible D gene (5 bases). The source of this sequence is a male donor with papillary thyroid cancer or a benign thyroid nodule (not recorded which). Some clones in this sample may be carry-over from other donors' samples. The CDR3 nucleotides read TGCAGTGGGCTAGCTAACAAAGAGACCCAGTACTTC. Its protein product is CSGLANKETQYF.